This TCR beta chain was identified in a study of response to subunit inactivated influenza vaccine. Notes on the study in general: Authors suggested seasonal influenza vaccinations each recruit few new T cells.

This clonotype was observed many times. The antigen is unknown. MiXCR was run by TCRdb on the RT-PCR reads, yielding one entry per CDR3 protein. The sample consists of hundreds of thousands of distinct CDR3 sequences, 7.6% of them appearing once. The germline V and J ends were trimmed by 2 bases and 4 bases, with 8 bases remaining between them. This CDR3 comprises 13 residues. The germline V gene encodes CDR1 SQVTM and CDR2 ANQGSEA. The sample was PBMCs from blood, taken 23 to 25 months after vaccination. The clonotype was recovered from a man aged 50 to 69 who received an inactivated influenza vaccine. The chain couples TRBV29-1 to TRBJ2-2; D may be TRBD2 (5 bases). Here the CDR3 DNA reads TGCAGCGTTGAACCTAGCAGCACCGGGGAGCTGTTTTTT. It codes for CSVEPSSTGELFF.